A selection of T cell receptor beta chains follows, all from one sample in a study of siplizumab effects on memory and regulatory T cells. Clones were read by immunoSEQ multiplex PCR, and TCRdb kept only the in-frame ones, dropping some. This table has around 100,000 clones, 94% appearing once. The sample was non-Treg CD4+ T cells sorted from blood. Receptors were obtained from a human donor in good health. CDR3s leave out the opening cysteine and the closing phenylalanine or tryptophan. The order of the fields is V gene, CDR3 protein.

TRBV15 ATSRGQGNTIY
TRBV9 ASSVREPVGREQF
TRBV9 ASSVAGVNNEQF
TRBV5-1 ASSLTSGMETQY
TRBV10-2 ASRDLSHNEQF
TRBV19 ASTTTLGLAGDDEQY
TRBV5-1 ASSLEGGREYNEQF
TRBV10-3 AISEGLAHTDTQY
TRBV28 ASGILRTEAF
TRBV30 AWSVRRRGTGDEKLF
TRBV5-1 ASTRTLGSAEAF
TRBV6-6 ASSYGGPRDTQY
TRBV6-6 ASSWTGVQETQY
TRBV5-1 ASSSAGTGGNGYT